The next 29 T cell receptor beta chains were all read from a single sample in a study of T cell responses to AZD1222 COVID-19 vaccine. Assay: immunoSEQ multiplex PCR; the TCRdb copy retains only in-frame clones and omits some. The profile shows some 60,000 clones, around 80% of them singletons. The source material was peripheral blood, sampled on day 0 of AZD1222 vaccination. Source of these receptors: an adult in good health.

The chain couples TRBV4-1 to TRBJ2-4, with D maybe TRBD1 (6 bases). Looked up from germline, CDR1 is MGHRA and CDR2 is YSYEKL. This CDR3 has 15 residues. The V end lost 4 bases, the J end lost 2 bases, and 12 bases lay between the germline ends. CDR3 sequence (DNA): TGCGCCAGCAGCCCCGGTAGGGACACCAAAAACATTCAGTACTTC. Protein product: CASSPGRDTKNIQYF.

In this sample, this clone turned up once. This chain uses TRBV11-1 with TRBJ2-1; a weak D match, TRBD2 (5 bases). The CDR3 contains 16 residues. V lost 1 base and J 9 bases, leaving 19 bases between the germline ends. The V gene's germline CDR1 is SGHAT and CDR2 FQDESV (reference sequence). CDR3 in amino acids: CASSLGFRLTSTEQFF. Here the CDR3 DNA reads TGTGCCAGCAGCTTAGGTTTTAGACTAACCTCCACTGAGCAGTTCTTC.

The CDR3: CASSMRPGQGRTGELFF. Written as DNA, the CDR3 is TGTGCCAGCAGCATGAGACCGGGACAGGGTAGAACCGGGGAGCTGTTTTTT. V usage is TRBV7-2 and J usage is TRBJ2-2; 9 nucleotides align to TRBD1. Looked up from germline, CDR1 is SGHTA and CDR2 is FQGNSA. V trimming: 5 bases; J trimming: 5 bases; junction bases outside the gene matches: 12. The CDR3 has 17 amino acids.

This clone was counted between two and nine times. CDR3 amino acids: CASRGGLRDLYEQYF. In nucleotides, the CDR3 is TGTGCCAGCAGGGGGGGTTTGCGGGACCTCTACGAGCAGTACTTC. The chain uses TRBV27 and TRBJ2-7, with D tentatively TRBD2 (6 bases). Trimming pared 6 bases from V and 3 bases from J, leaving 18 bases between. Germline V gene sequence: CDR1 MNHEY, CDR2 SMNVEV (reference sequence). This CDR3 is built from 15 residues.

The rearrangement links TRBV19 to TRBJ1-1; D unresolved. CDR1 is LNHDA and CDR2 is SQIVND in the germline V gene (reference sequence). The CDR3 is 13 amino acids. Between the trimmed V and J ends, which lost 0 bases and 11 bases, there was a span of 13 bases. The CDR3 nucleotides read TGTGCCAGTAGTATAGACGGACCCCTGGGGGCTTTCTTT. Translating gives CASSIDGPLGAFF.

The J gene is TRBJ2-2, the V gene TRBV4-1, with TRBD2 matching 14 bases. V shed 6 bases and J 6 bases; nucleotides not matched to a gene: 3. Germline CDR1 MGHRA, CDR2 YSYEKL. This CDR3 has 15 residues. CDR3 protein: CASRGLAGDSGELFF. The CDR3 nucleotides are TGCGCCAGCAGGGGACTAGCGGGAGACTCCGGGGAGCTGTTTTTT.

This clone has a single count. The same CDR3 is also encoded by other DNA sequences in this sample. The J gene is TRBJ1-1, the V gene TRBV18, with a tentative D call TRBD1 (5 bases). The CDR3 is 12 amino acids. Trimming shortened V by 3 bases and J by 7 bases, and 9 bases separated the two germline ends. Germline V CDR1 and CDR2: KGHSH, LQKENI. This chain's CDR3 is CASSPDRVEAFF. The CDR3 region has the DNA TGTGCCAGCTCACCCGACAGAGTTGAAGCTTTCTTT.

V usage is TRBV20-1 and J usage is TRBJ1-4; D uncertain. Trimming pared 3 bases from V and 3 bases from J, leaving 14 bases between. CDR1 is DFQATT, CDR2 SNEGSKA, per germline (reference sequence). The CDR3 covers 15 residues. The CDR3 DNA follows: TGCAGTGCTAGTATACAACAGAATCCTAATGAAAAACTGTTTTTT. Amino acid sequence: CSASIQQNPNEKLFF.

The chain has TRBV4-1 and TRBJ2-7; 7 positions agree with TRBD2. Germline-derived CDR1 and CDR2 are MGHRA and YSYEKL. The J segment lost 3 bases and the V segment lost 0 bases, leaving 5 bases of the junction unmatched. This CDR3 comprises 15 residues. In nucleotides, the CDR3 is TGCGCCAGCAGCCAAGATTGGGGGGGACGCTACGAGCAGTACTTC. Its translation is CASSQDWGGRYEQYF.

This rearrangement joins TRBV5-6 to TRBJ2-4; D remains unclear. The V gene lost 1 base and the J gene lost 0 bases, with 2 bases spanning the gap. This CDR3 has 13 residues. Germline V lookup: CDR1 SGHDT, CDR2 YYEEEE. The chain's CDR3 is CASSLIAKNIQYF. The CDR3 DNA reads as TGTGCCAGCAGCTTGATAGCCAAAAACATTCAGTACTTC.

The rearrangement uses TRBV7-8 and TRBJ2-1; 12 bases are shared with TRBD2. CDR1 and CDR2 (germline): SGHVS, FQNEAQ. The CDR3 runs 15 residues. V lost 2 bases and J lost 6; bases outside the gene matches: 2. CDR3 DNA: TGTGCCAGCAGCTTATGGACTAGCGGGGTCAATGAGCAGTTCTTC. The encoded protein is CASSLWTSGVNEQFF.

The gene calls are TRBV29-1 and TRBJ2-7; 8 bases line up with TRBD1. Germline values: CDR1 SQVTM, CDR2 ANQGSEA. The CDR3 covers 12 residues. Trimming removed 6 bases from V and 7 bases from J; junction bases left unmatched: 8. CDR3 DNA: TGCAGCGTGACCCAGGGGGCGGAAGAGCAGTACGTC. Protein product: CSVTQGAEEQYV.

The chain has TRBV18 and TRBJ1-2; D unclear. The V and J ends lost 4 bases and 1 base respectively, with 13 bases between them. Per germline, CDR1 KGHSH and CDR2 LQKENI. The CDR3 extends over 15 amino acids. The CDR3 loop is CASSQIRDLNYGYTF. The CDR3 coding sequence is TGTGCCAGCTCACAAATCCGGGATCTTAACTATGGCTACACCTTC.

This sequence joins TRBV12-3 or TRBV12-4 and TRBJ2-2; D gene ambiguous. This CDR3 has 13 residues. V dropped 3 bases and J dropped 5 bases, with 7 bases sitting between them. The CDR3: CASSLFRTGELFF. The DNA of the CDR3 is TGTGCCAGCAGTTTGTTCAGGACCGGGGAGCTGTTTTTT.

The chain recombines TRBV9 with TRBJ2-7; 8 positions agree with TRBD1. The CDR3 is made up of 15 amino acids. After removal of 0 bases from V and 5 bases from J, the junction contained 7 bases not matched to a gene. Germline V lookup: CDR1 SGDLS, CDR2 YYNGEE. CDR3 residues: CASSVGFYRGDEQYF. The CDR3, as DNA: TGTGCCAGCAGCGTAGGATTCTACAGGGGGGACGAGCAGTACTTC.

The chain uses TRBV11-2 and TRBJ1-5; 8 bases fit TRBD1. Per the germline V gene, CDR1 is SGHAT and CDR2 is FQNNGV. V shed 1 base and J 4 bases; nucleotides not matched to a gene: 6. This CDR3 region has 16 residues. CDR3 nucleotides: TGTGCCAGCAGCTTAGGCAGGGGGCGCCGGAATCAGCCCCAGCATTTT. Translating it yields CASSLGRGRRNQPQHF.

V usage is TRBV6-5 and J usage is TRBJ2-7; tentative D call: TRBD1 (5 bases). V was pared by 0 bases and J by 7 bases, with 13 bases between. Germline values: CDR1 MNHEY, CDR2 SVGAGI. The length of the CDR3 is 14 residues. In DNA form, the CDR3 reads TGTGCCAGCAGTTACTCCAGGGCGACCGGGGAGCAGTACTTC. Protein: CASSYSRATGEQYF.

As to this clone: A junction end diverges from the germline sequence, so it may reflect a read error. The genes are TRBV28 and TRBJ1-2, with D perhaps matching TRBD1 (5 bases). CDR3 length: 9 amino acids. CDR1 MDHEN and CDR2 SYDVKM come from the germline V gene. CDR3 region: CASSLRGPF. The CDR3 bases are TGTGCCAGCAGTTTAAGGGGCCCTTTC.

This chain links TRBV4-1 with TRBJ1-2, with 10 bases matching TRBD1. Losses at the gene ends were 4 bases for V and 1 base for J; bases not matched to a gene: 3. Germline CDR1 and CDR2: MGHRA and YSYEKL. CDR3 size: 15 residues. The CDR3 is CASSPRTGGNYGYTF. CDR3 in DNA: TGCGCCAGCAGCCCACGGACAGGGGGTAACTATGGCTACACCTTC.

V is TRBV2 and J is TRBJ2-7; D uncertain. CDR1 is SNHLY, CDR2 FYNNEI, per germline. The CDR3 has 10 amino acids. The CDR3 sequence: CASRGSGQAV. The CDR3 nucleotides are TGTGCCAGCAGGGGTTCCGGGCAGGCCGTC.

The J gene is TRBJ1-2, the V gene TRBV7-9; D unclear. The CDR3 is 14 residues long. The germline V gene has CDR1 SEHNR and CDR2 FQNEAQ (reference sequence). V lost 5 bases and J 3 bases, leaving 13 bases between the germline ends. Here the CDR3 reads CASSHPRKDYGYTF. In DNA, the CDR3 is TGTGCCAGCAGCCACCCCCGGAAGGACTATGGCTACACCTTC.

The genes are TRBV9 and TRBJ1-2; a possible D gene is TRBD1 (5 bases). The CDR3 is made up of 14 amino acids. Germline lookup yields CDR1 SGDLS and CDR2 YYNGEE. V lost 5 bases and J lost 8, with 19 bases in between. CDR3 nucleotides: TGTGCCAGCAGGGGGAGTACAGGAGGAGGCGGCTACACCTTC. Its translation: CASRGSTGGGGYTF.

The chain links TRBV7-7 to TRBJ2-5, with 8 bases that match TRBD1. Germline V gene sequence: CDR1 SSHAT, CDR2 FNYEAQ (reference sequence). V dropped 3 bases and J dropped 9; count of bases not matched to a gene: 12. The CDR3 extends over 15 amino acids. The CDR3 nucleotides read TGTGCCAGCAGCTTCGGGGCAGGGGGCGCCGCTGCCCAGTACTTC. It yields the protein CASSFGAGGAAAQYF. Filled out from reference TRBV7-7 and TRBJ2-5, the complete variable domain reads GAGVSQSPRYKVTKRGQDVTLRCDPISSHATLYWYQQALGQGPEFLTYFNYEAQPDKSGLPSDRFSAERPEGSISTLTIQRTEQRDSAMYRCASSFGAGGAAAQYFGPGTRLLVL.

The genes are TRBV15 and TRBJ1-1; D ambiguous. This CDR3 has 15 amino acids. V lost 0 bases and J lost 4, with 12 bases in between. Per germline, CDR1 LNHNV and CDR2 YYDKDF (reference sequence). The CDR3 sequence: CATSRDRATGTEAFF. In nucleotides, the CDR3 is TGTGCCACCAGCAGAGATAGGGCGACGGGCACTGAAGCTTTCTTT.

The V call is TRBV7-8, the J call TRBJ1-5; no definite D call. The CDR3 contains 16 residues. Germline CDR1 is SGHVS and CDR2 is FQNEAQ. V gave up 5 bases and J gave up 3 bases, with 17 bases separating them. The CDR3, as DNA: TGTGCCAGCAGCCGTTCCGGGCCGGGAATCAATCAGCCCCAGCATTTT. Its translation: CASSRSGPGINQPQHF.

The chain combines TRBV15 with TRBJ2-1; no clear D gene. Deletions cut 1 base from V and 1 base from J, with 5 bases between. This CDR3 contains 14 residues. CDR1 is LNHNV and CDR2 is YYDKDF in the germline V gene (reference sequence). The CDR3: CATSRGGSYNEQFF. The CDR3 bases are TGTGCCACCAGCAGAGGAGGATCCTACAATGAGCAGTTCTTC. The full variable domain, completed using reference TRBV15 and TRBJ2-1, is DAMVIQNPRYQVTQFGKPVTLSCSQTLNHNVMYWYQQKSSQAPKLLFHYYDKDFNNEADTPDNFQSRRPNTSFCFLDIRSPGLGDTAMYLCATSRGGSYNEQFFGPGTRLTVL.

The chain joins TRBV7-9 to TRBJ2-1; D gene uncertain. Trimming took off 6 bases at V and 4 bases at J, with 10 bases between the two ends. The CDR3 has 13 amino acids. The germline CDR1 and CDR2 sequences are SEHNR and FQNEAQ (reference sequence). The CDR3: CASSQGGYNEQFF. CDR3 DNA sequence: TGTGCCAGCAGTCAAGGTGGTTACAATGAGCAGTTCTTC. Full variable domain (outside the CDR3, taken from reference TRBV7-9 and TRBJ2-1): DTGVSQNPRHKITKRGQNVTFRCDPISEHNRLYWYRQTLGQGPEFLTYFQNEAQLEKSRLLSDRFSAERPKGSFSTLEIQRTEQGDSAMYLCASSQGGYNEQFFGPGTRLTVL.

In DNA form, the CDR3 reads TGTGCCAGCTCACCACCCGCTAACTCTGGAAACACCATATATTTT. Translating gives CASSPPANSGNTIYF. V gene TRBV18 combines with J gene TRBJ1-3; D not resolved. The CDR3 spans 15 residues. Trimming stripped 0 bases from V and 0 bases from J, with 6 bases between. Germline V gives CDR1 KGHSH, CDR2 LQKENI.

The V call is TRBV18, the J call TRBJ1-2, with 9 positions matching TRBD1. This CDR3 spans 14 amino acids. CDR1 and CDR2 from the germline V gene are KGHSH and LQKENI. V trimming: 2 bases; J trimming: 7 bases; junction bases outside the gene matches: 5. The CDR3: CASSPGTGNGGYTF. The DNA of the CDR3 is TGTGCCAGCTCACCAGGGACAGGGAACGGTGGCTACACCTTC.